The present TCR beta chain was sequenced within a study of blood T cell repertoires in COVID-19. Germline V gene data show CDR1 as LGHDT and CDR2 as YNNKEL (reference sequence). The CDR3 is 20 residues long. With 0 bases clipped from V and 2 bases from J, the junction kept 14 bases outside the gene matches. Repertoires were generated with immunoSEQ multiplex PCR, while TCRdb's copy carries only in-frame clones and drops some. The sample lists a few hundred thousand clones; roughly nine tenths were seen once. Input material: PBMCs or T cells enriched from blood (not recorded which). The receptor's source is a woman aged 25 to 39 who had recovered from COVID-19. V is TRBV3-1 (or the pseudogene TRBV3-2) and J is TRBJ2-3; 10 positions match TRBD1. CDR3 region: CASSQDGQGEHTLVTDTQYF. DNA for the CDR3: TGTGCCAGCAGCCAAGACGGACAGGGGGAGCACACACTAGTCACAGATACGCAGTATTTT.